This TCR beta chain was sequenced for a study of CD8+ T cells in alopecia areata. Study-level findings and limits: Clarity of TCR sharing across patients fell short of that in mice, possibly HLA-related. In lesional scalp, particularly from alopecia totalis/universalis, clonality was higher than in normal scalp. Scalp sample sequencing also detects resident alphabeta T cells of normal skin.

Once sorted, CD4+ cells from five or six patients yielded CD25+CD127- cells. Alopecia areata patients provided lesional scalp punch biopsies and peripheral blood. cDNA reverse transcribed from extracted RNA served as the sequencing template. The data were produced by immunoSEQ multiplex PCR, yet TCRdb's version contains in-frame clones alone and is incomplete. The sample includes about 37,000 clones, around half seen only once; the top ten take more than 1.5%. The V gene's germline CDR1 is LGHNA and CDR2 YNFKEQ. The CDR3 consists of 16 residues. V lost 3 bases to trimming and J lost 5 bases; unmatched junction nucleotides: 9. Worth noting for this clone: The antigen remains unidentified.

The chain combines TRBV4-2 with TRBJ2-3, with 9 nucleotides matching TRBD2. The sequence was collected from a human donor with alopecia areata. Sequenced material: CD4+ Tregs sorted from blood. The CDR3 DNA reads as TGTGCCAGCAGCCAGGACCCGGGACTAGCAGGAGATACGCAGTATTTT. Protein sequence: CASSQDPGLAGDTQYF.